These 16 T cell receptor beta chains were sequenced from one sample in a study of Graves' ophthalmopathy and Graves' hyperthyroidism. As the template, RNA transcripts were used to amplify TCR beta CDR3 regions. A first-round RT-PCR used HTBI primers, followed by a second-round multiplex PCR. TCRdb recomputed calls from the multiplex PCR reads with MiXCR, one row per CDR3 protein. The sample lists about 740,000 distinct CDR3 sequences; 35% to 50% were seen once. The sequencing sample was made of peripheral blood. The source is an adult man with Graves' ophthalmopathy.

A remark on this clonotype: Without the conserved terminal phenylalanine or tryptophan, this CDR3 likely stems from a read error. The V call is TRBV6-5, the J call TRBJ1-1; unclear D gene. The length of the CDR3 is 13 residues. CDR1 is MNHEY, CDR2 SVGAGI, per germline. With 6 bases removed from V and 1 base from J, the gap between germline ends came to 9 bases. This CDR3 is CASRNNRNTEAFL. In DNA form, the CDR3 reads TGTGCCAGCAGGAACAACCGGAACACTGAAGCTTTCCTT.

Note on this clonotype: This may arise from a read error, as a much more abundant clone is one base away. The genes are TRBV19 and TRBJ1-5; D unresolved. The CDR3 is 12 residues long. Trimming stripped 5 bases from V and 5 bases from J, with 7 bases between. Germline values: CDR1 LNHDA, CDR2 SQIVND (reference sequence). Here the CDR3 reads CASSAGHQPQHF. Here the CDR3 DNA reads TGTGCCAGTAGTGCCGGTCATCAGCCCCAGCATTTT.

A few counts support this clonotype. The rearrangement joins TRBV25-1 to TRBJ2-7, with a tentative D call TRBD2 (7 bases). V was shortened by 10 bases and J by 3 bases, with 19 bases between the two germline ends. The CDR3 totals 14 residues. Germline CDR1 is MGHDK and CDR2 is SYGVNS. For the CDR3, the DNA is TGTGCCACCTCAGGGGAGAGCGGGGTCTACGAGCAGTACTTC. Protein product: CATSGESGVYEQYF.

This clonotype was recorded many times. V is TRBV19 and J is TRBJ1-1; TRBD1 matches 7 bases. The CDR3 sequence is 14 residues long. Germline V lookup: CDR1 LNHDA, CDR2 SQIVND (reference sequence). The V gene end was trimmed by 6 bases and the J gene end by 4 bases; junction bases not matched to a gene: 8. The CDR3 spells CASRGGGGVTEAFF. Written as DNA, the CDR3 is TGTGCCAGTAGAGGCGGAGGGGGCGTCACTGAAGCTTTCTTT.

In regard to this clonotype: The junction and the germline gene differ at one end; a read error may be behind it. The chain has TRBV9 and TRBJ2-7, with D hard to call. CDR1 is SGDLS, CDR2 YYNGEE, per germline. This CDR3 spans 12 amino acids. CDR3 DNA sequence: TGTGCCAGCAGCCAAGATGCCTACGGGCAGTACTTC. It translates to CASSQDAYGQYF. The full variable domain, with the rest looked up from reference TRBV9 and TRBJ2-7, is DSGVTQTPKHLITATGQRVTLRCSPRSGDLSVYWYQQSLDQGLQFLIQYYNGEERAKGNILERFSAQQFPDLHSELNLSSLELGDSALYFCASSQDAYGQYFGPGTRLTVT.

This clonotype was observed many times. In DNA form, the CDR3 reads TGTGCCAGCAGCTCATCCAGAAGAACTAATGAAAAACTGTTTTTT. This gives the protein CASSSSRRTNEKLFF. This chain uses TRBV7-9 with TRBJ1-4, with D uncertain. The CDR3 has 15 residues. Germline assignment: CDR1 SEHNR and CDR2 FQNEAQ (reference sequence). The ends were cut back, 4 bases at V and 1 base at J, with 10 bases in the middle.

This chain links TRBV24-1 with TRBJ1-5; 8 nucleotides agree with TRBD1. In germline, CDR1 is KGHDR, CDR2 SFDVKD. J lost 7 bases, V lost 11 bases, and 15 bases had no gene match. This CDR3 is built from 15 residues. The DNA for the CDR3 is TGTGCCAGCAGGACTGGAGGACAGGGACTCCAGCCCCAGCATTTT. This encodes CASRTGGQGLQPQHF.

Concerning this clonotype itself: Since a much larger clone is just one base distant, this may be a read error. The chain employs TRBV25-1 and TRBJ2-2, with D possibly TRBD2 on 6 matching bases. The germline gives CDR1 MGHDK, CDR2 SYGVNS. CDR3 length equals 12 residues. The CDR3 region is CASFERAGGLFF. The CDR3 DNA follows: TGTGCCAGCTTTGAGCGCGCCGGGGGGCTGTTTTTT.

Ten or more counts support this clonotype. The V call is TRBV20-1, the J call TRBJ1-4, with D hard to call. Germline lookup yields CDR1 DFQATT and CDR2 SNEGSKA (reference sequence). CDR3 length: 13 residues. The ends were cut back, 3 bases at V and 0 bases at J, with 5 bases in the middle. The CDR3 DNA reads as TGCAGTGCTAGCCGGGCAACTAATGAAAAACTGTTTTTT. It is translated as CSASRATNEKLFF.

This clonotype was seen only a few times. The chain couples TRBV29-1 to TRBJ2-3; TRBD2 matches at 14 bases. The ends lost 4 bases at V and 1 base at J; junction bases unmatched: 13. CDR1 is SQVTM and CDR2 is ANQGSEA in the germline V gene. The CDR3 has 19 amino acids. The CDR3 DNA sequence: TGCAGCGTTGGGGGTGGACCGGGACTAGCGGGAGTCCGCACAGATACGCAGTATTTT. As protein: CSVGGGPGLAGVRTDTQYF.

This clonotype was counted only a few times. CDR3 protein: CSAHRGLYEQYF. The CDR3 coding sequence is TGCAGTGCCCACCGGGGCCTCTACGAGCAGTACTTC. This sequence joins TRBV20-1 and TRBJ2-7; TRBD1 or TRBD2 may be the D gene (5 bases each). The CDR3 spans 12 residues. V shed 6 bases and J shed 3 bases, with 12 bases lying between them. CDR1 DFQATT and CDR2 SNEGSKA come from the germline V gene (reference sequence).

The chain couples TRBV28 to TRBJ1-1; 9 bases map to TRBD1. The CDR3 totals 14 residues. Germline lookup yields CDR1 MDHEN and CDR2 SYDVKM. V shed 3 bases, J shed 6 bases, and the junction held 5 bases outside the gene matches. CDR3 DNA sequence: TGTGCCAGCAGTTTCCGCGACAGGGGGTCTGAAGCTTTCTTT. Encoded protein: CASSFRDRGSEAFF.

This clonotype was counted ten times or more. The CDR3 bases are TGTGCCAGCTTTTGGGGTCGGCATCCTTTCTTT. This gives the protein CASFWGRHPFF. The chain recombines TRBV19 with TRBJ1-1; D gene uncertain. Germline CDR1 and CDR2: LNHDA and SQIVND (reference sequence). Trimming cost V 9 bases and J 12 bases, with 17 bases left between them. The CDR3 runs to 11 residues.

As for this clonotype: A read error may be the cause here, since a much bigger clone is one base away. The V and J genes are TRBV7-2 and TRBJ2-7; 9 nucleotides match TRBD1. The germline gives CDR1 SGHTA, CDR2 FQGNSA. The CDR3 is 15 residues long. CDR3 sequence: CAGSSGTGFSYEQYF. The CDR3 coding sequence is TGTGCCGGCAGCTCCGGGACAGGGTTCTCCTACGAGCAGTACTTC.

This clonotype occurred a few times. The CDR3 region is CASSLLGMPQHF. The CDR3 nucleotides read TGTGCCAGCAGCTTGTTGGGGATGCCCCAGCATTTT. This chain links TRBV7-2 with TRBJ1-5; no clear D. Trimming took off 3 bases at V and 9 bases at J, with 9 bases between the two ends. From germline, CDR1 is SGHTA and CDR2 FQGNSA. The CDR3 contains 12 residues. The full variable domain, with the rest looked up from reference TRBV7-2 and TRBJ1-5, is GAGVSQSPSNKVTEKGKDVELRCDPISGHTALYWYRQSLGQGLEFLIYFQGNSAPDKSGLPSDRFSAERTGGSVSTLTIQRTQQEDSAVYLCASSLLGMPQHFGDGTRLSIL.

V gene TRBV20-1 combines with J gene TRBJ1-3; D possibly corresponds to TRBD1 (6 bases). The germline V gene encodes CDR1 DFQATT and CDR2 SNEGSKA (reference sequence). V lost 4 bases and J lost 7, with 11 bases in between. This CDR3 is 12 amino acids long. The DNA for the CDR3 is TGCAGTGCTAAGGGACATACTAACACCATATATTTT. Amino acid sequence: CSAKGHTNTIYF.